The 3 T cell receptor beta chains given below trace back to one sample, sequenced in a study of post-analysis software for immune sequencing data (dated by TCRdb to about 2015). Results the study describes overall, beyond this receptor: Patients showed significantly higher frequencies than controls for a handful of TRBV segments, among them TRBV5-6, TRBV5-1 and TRBV20-1.

Their recognized antigens are unknown. Libraries were prepared through PCR. The listed sequencing device is Illumina HiSeq 2500. To reduce PCR and sequencing biases, unique molecular identifiers were built into the TCR beta cDNA libraries. TCRdb took the public reads, trimmed them with fastp at Q25, ran MiXCR for clone calling and kept in-frame beta chains. Every entry covers one CDR3 protein and lists the most common genes and DNA from its rows. Within this sample are approximately 570,000 distinct CDR3 sequences, with roughly 40% of them counted one time only. Over 1.5% of the sample is in the top ten clones. Sequenced material: blood. These receptors all stem from a girl aged 5-17 years with multiple sclerosis.

The chain recombines TRBV5-1 with TRBJ2-5; 7 bases align to TRBD1. The J call may be mistaken, given a closer DNA end match to TRBJ2-7. Germline CDR1 SGHRS, CDR2 YFSETQ. This CDR3 has 13 residues. CDR3: CASRSDRAYEQYF. CDR3 bases: TGCGCCAGCAGGAGTGACAGGGCTTACGAGCAGTACTTC.

This clonotype was seen once. This chain links TRBV4-1 with TRBJ1-4; unclear D gene. Trimming cost V 4 bases and J 1 base, with 10 bases left between them. The germline V gene has CDR1 MGHRA and CDR2 YSYEKL. The CDR3 spans 15 residues. In DNA form, the CDR3 reads TGCGCCAGCAGCCCGACATCAGTAACTAATGAAAAACTGTTTTTT. It codes for CASSPTSVTNEKLFF.

The table lists this clonotype with a few counts. The rearrangement uses TRBV5-6 and TRBJ1-1; 7 nucleotides agree with TRBD1. V shed 4 bases and J 4 bases; nucleotides not matched to a gene: 4. This CDR3 is built from 13 residues. Per germline, CDR1 SGHDT and CDR2 YYEEEE. CDR3 in amino acids: CASSPRGSTEAFF. CDR3 nucleotides: TGTGCCAGCAGCCCCAGGGGGAGCACTGAAGCTTTCTTT.